Listed below are T cell receptor beta chains from one sample, sequenced in a study of Graves' ophthalmopathy and Graves' hyperthyroidism. TCRdb used MiXCR to reprocess the multiplex PCR reads, holding one entry per CDR3 protein. The sample consists of roughly 500,000 distinct CDR3 sequences, approximately 15% of them appearing once. The sequencing input was blood. The receptors were sampled from a woman aged 30 to 39 with Graves' ophthalmopathy. Both conserved end residues are trimmed from each CDR3.

V: TRBV6-1; CDR3: ASREHGRPEAF
V: TRBV7-9; CDR3: ASSLAAETQY
V: TRBV6-1; CDR3: ASRNKQGRSGNIQY
V: TRBV6-1; CDR3: ASSEMPAPLH
V: TRBV6-1; CDR3: ASSNRGRNIQY
V: TRBV6-5; CDR3: ASSYPYRAKQY
V: TRBV20-1; CDR3: SANLEATQY
V: TRBV6-2/TRBV6-3; CDR3: ASSHPSGSSNLMNTEAF
V: TRBV7-2; CDR3: ASSLQGSVYGYT
V: TRBV5-4; CDR3: ASSLDRGRNTEAF
V: TRBV4-1; CDR3: ASSQDRGKETQY
V: TRBV6-5; CDR3: ASSYTTEYT
V: TRBV15; CDR3: ATSTNGETQY
V: TRBV28; CDR3: ASSARNVYGYT
V: TRBV7-9; CDR3: ASSLGPGGARYGYT
V: TRBV2; CDR3: ASTGLAYEQY
V: TRBV4-2; CDR3: ASSRELRTGELF
V: TRBV6-1; CDR3: ASSMIGGVNQPQH
V: TRBV30; CDR3: AWSVQGLYGYT
V: TRBV5-1; CDR3: ASSFLGLAGGSEQY
V: TRBV6-1; CDR3: ASSKQGAHGYT
V: TRBV6-1; CDR3: ASIKVGKNIQY
V: TRBV3-1; CDR3: ASSQSGPGSGYT
V: TRBV12-3/TRBV12-4; CDR3: ASSLVSGSPSYEQY